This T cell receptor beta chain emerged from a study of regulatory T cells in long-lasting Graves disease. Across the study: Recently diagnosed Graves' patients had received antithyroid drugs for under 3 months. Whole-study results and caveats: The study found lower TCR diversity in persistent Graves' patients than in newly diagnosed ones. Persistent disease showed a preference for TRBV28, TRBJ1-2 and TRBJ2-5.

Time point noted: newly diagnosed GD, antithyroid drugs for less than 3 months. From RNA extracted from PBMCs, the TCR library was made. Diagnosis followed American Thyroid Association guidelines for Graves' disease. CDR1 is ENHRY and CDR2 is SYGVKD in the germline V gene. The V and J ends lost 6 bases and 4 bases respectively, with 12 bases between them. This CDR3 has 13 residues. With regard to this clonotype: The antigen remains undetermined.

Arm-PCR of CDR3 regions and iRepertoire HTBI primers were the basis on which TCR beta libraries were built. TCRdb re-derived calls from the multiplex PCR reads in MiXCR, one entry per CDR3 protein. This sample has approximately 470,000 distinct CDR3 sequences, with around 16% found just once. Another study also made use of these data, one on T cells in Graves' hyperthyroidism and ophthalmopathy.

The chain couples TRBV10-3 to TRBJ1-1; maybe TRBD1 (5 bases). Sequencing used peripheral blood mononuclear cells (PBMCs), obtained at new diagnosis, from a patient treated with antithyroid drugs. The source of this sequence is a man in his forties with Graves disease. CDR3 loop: CAISPGGPTEAFF. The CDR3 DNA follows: TGTGCCATCAGCCCGGGGGGACCCACTGAAGCTTTCTTT.